Below, 32 T cell receptor beta chains from the same sample are listed, as sequenced in a study of T cell responses to AZD1222 COVID-19 vaccine. TCRdb's copy holds only in-frame clones and misses some; the assay was immunoSEQ multiplex PCR. The sample has about 82,000 clones, 75% to 90% seen once; the top ten hold 4.5% to 6%. Sequenced here: peripheral blood, sampled on day 0 of AZD1222 vaccination. All receptors derive from an adult in good health.

Written as DNA, the CDR3 is TGCGCCAGCAGCCAAGATGGTCCCGGGACTGAGAACACCGGGGAGCTGTTTTTT. It yields the protein CASSQDGPGTENTGELFF. The V gene is TRBV4-1, the J gene TRBJ2-2, with a weak D call TRBD2 (6 bases). Trimming left V 0 bases short and J 1 base short, with 15 bases between. This CDR3 comprises 18 residues. The germline CDR1 and CDR2 sequences are MGHRA and YSYEKL.

The genes are TRBV7-2 and TRBJ2-1; either TRBD1 or TRBD2 may fit D (5 bases each). Germline lookup yields CDR1 SGHTA and CDR2 FQGNSA. The V end lost 4 bases, the J end lost 7 bases, and 23 bases lay between the germline ends. CDR3 length: 17 amino acids. The CDR3 is CASSSLGWQGELNEQFF. The CDR3, as DNA: TGTGCCAGCAGCTCCTTAGGGTGGCAGGGAGAATTGAATGAGCAGTTCTTC.

The gene calls are TRBV4-2 and TRBJ1-2; 7 bases fit TRBD1. Germline CDR1 is LGHNA and CDR2 is YNFKEQ. The V and J ends lost 3 bases and 9 bases, in that order; junction bases with no gene match: 10. There are 14 residues in the CDR3. The CDR3 loop is CASSHSGQARSYTF. The CDR3 DNA reads as TGTGCCAGCAGCCACTCCGGACAGGCTAGGAGCTACACCTTC.

The rearrangement links TRBV30 to TRBJ2-1; TRBD1 aligns across 7 bases. V was clipped by 3 bases and J by 3 bases; unmatched bases: 5. The CDR3 loop spans 14 amino acids. Germline V lookup: CDR1 GTSNPN, CDR2 SVGIG (reference sequence). The CDR3 here is CAWRAAGGYNEQFF. The CDR3 DNA reads as TGTGCCTGGAGAGCGGCAGGGGGCTACAATGAGCAGTTCTTC.

This chain uses TRBV9 with TRBJ1-1; D not resolved. This CDR3 has 16 residues. V shed 0 bases and J shed 1 base, with 13 bases lying between them. CDR1 and CDR2 from the germline V gene are SGDLS and YYNGEE. The chain's CDR3 is CASSVEWSVENTEAFF. Written as DNA, the CDR3 is TGTGCCAGCAGCGTAGAATGGAGTGTGGAGAACACTGAAGCTTTCTTT.

CDR3 coding DNA: TGTGCCTGGAGTGGGGACAGTTTCTACGAGCAGTACTTC. Translation: CAWSGDSFYEQYF. V usage is TRBV30 and J usage is TRBJ2-7; 7 bases line up with TRBD1. Germline assignment: CDR1 GTSNPN and CDR2 SVGIG (reference sequence). The junction had 3 bases not matched to a gene; V was cut back by 1 base and J by 3 bases. This CDR3 has 13 residues.

The rearrangement joins TRBV9 to TRBJ1-3, with D possibly matching TRBD1 (5 bases). The CDR3 covers 16 residues. V was cut by 3 bases and J by 0 bases, with 13 bases left in between. Germline CDR1 reads SGDLS; CDR2 reads YYNGEE. CDR3 DNA: TGTGCCAGCAGCGGGGGGGACCGCCTCTCTGGAAACACCATATATTTT. Translated: CASSGGDRLSGNTIYF.

The chain employs TRBV7-9 and TRBJ1-2; no clear D. This CDR3 is 12 amino acids long. Germline V gene sequence: CDR1 SEHNR, CDR2 FQNEAQ (reference sequence). Trimming pared 3 bases from V and 6 bases from J, leaving 8 bases between. Here the CDR3 reads CASSFHGNGYTF. Written as DNA, the CDR3 is TGTGCCAGCAGCTTTCACGGGAATGGCTACACCTTC.

The rearrangement joins TRBV15 to TRBJ2-5; no clear D gene. Germline CDR1 and CDR2: LNHNV and YYDKDF (reference sequence). The CDR3 has 15 amino acids. The V end lost 6 bases, the J end lost 5 bases, and 19 bases lay between the germline ends. The CDR3 DNA reads TGTGCCACCAGTATTGGTTATAAGCTAAGGGAGACCCAGTACTTC. It encodes CATSIGYKLRETQYF.

This chain connects TRBV28 to TRBJ1-5; tentative D call: TRBD1 (6 bases). The ends were cut back, 6 bases at V and 2 bases at J, with 8 bases in the middle. The germline gives CDR1 MDHEN, CDR2 SYDVKM. The CDR3 spans 13 residues. In nucleotides, the CDR3 is TGTGCCAGCAGACAGGGAGGCAATCAGCCCCAGCATTTT. It encodes CASRQGGNQPQHF.

The chain has TRBV27 and TRBJ1-1; TRBD1 matches 7 bases. J was trimmed by 11 bases and V by 1 base; bases with no gene match: 13. The CDR3 is made up of 15 amino acids. The germline gives CDR1 MNHEY, CDR2 SMNVEV (reference sequence). CDR3 region: CASSLYPGGTLKAFF. For the CDR3, the DNA is TGTGCCAGCAGTTTATATCCAGGGGGGACCCTGAAGGCTTTCTTT.

The chain joins TRBV4-1 to TRBJ1-1; TRBD1 is a possible D gene (5 bases). Germline V lookup: CDR1 MGHRA, CDR2 YSYEKL. The CDR3 extends over 15 amino acids. V lost 1 base and J lost 1, with 10 bases in between. CDR3: CASSQAGQGNTEAFF. CDR3 sequence (DNA): TGCGCCAGCAGCCAAGCGGGGCAGGGGAACACTGAAGCTTTCTTT.

The CDR3 bases are TGTGCCAGCAGTGAAGCCTGGATTACTAGATCTGACGAGCAGTACTTC. Amino acid sequence: CASSEAWITRSDEQYF. V and J are TRBV2 and TRBJ2-7, with D possibly TRBD2 on 5 matching bases. The CDR3 is 16 amino acids. In germline, CDR1 is SNHLY, CDR2 FYNNEI. Trimming cost V 0 bases and J 5 bases, with 17 bases left between them.

With regard to this clone: The junction and the germline gene differ at one end; a read error may be behind it. The J gene is TRBJ1-6, the V gene TRBV6-4; no clear D. Germline CDR1 and CDR2: MRHNA and SNTAGT. The CDR3 runs 10 residues. CDR3 sequence reads: CASSEGRSKF. CDR3 nucleotides: TGTGCCAGCAGTGAGGGCAGGTCTAAATTT.

The rearrangement joins TRBV3-1 (or the pseudogene TRBV3-2) to TRBJ1-5; D may be TRBD1 (5 bases). Germline CDR1 is LGHDT and CDR2 is YNNKEL (reference sequence). Trimming stripped 4 bases from V and 0 bases from J, with 16 bases between. The CDR3 spans 17 residues. In DNA, the CDR3 is TGTGCCAGCAGCCCGGGGAGGGGCCAGACTAGCAATCAGCCCCAGCATTTT. It yields the protein CASSPGRGQTSNQPQHF.

The rearrangement links TRBV5-8 to TRBJ1-6, with 7 bases lining up with TRBD1. Germline lookup yields CDR1 SGHTS and CDR2 YDEGEE. The CDR3 is 14 amino acids. Trimming took 6 bases from V and 4 from J; bases not matched to a gene: 4. In DNA, the CDR3 is TGTGCCAGCACCCCGGGACAGTATAATTCACCCCTCCACTTT. This translates into CASTPGQYNSPLHF.

This chain joins TRBV2 and TRBJ2-7; possible D gene TRBD1, 5 bases. Germline lookup yields CDR1 SNHLY and CDR2 FYNNEI. V was clipped by 6 bases and J by 0 bases, with 9 bases between them. The CDR3 length is 13 residues. The CDR3 DNA reads as TGTGCCAGCAGGCCAGGGCCCTCCTACGAGCAGTACTTC. It yields the protein CASRPGPSYEQYF.

The rearrangement uses TRBV11-1 and TRBJ1-4; perhaps TRBD1 as D (6 bases). V lost 7 bases, J lost 5 bases, and 14 bases lay in between. Germline V gene lookup returns CDR1 SGHAT and CDR2 FQDESV (reference sequence). This CDR3 is 14 amino acids long. The CDR3 bases are TGTGCCAGCACCCCGTGGGGGCAGAATGAAAAACTGTTTTTT. This encodes CASTPWGQNEKLFF.

Here the CDR3 DNA reads TGTGCCAGCAGCCAAGGTTCCTACAATGAGCAGTTCTTC. Its protein is CASSQGSYNEQFF. This rearrangement joins TRBV3-1 (or the pseudogene TRBV3-2) to TRBJ2-1; D not resolved. Germline loops: CDR1 LGHDT, CDR2 YNNKEL (reference sequence). Trimming took 1 base from V and 1 from J, leaving 2 bases between them. The CDR3 extends over 13 amino acids.

The chain links TRBV7-3 to TRBJ2-1; 9 nucleotides line up with TRBD2. The germline V gene has CDR1 SGHTA and CDR2 FQGTGA. The CDR3 covers 15 residues. V trimming: 5 bases; J trimming: 6 bases; junction bases outside the gene matches: 8. The DNA for the CDR3 is TGTGCCAGCAGCCCCCGTAGCGGGGGTTCCAATGAGCAGTTCTTC. Translation gives CASSPRSGGSNEQFF.

The rearrangement uses TRBV15 and TRBJ1-5; D call uncertain. V dropped 6 bases and J dropped 0 bases, with 15 bases sitting between them. The length of the CDR3 is 16 residues. Per the germline V gene, CDR1 is LNHNV and CDR2 is YYDKDF (reference sequence). The CDR3 bases are TGTGCCACCAGAGAGCAAACAAGGAATAGCAATCAGCCCCAGCATTTT. Residues: CATREQTRNSNQPQHF.

The chain has TRBV7-2 and TRBJ1-2; TRBD1 might be the D (6 bases). CDR1 and CDR2 from the germline V gene are SGHTA and FQGNSA. This CDR3 comprises 17 residues. The V and J ends lost 2 bases and 3 bases respectively, with 19 bases between them. CDR3 region: CASSLSAQQGSYYGYTF. The CDR3 DNA follows: TGTGCCAGCAGCTTATCGGCCCAACAGGGATCCTACTATGGCTACACCTTC. The whole variable domain, remainder taken from reference TRBV7-2 and TRBJ1-2, is GAGVSQSPSNKVTEKGKDVELRCDPISGHTALYWYRQSLGQGLEFLIYFQGNSAPDKSGLPSDRFSAERTGGSVSTLTIQRTQQEDSAVYLCASSLSAQQGSYYGYTFGSGTRLTVV.

This clone was counted only a few times. J is TRBJ2-7 and V is TRBV6-5; 11 bases fit TRBD1. CDR3 size: 13 residues. Looked up from germline, CDR1 is MNHEY and CDR2 is SVGAGI. Unmatched junction bases numbered 10, after V lost 6 bases and J lost 12 bases. The CDR3 sequence: CASRTKDRGPGYF. The CDR3 nucleotides are TGTGCCAGCAGGACCAAGGACAGGGGGCCGGGGTACTTC.

The gene calls are TRBV19 and TRBJ1-2; D gene ambiguous. Trimming pared 3 bases from V and 6 bases from J, leaving 14 bases between. The CDR3 covers 14 residues. The germline V gene has CDR1 LNHDA and CDR2 SQIVND (reference sequence). The CDR3 protein is CASSISPGFDGYTF. CDR3 coding DNA: TGTGCCAGTAGTATTTCCCCAGGATTCGATGGCTACACCTTC.

The rearrangement uses TRBV20-1 and TRBJ2-2; D tentatively fits TRBD1 or TRBD2 (5 bases each). Germline V gene sequence: CDR1 DFQATT, CDR2 SNEGSKA (reference sequence). The CDR3 is made up of 14 amino acids. The V end was cut by 3 bases, the J end by 6 bases, with 14 bases between. DNA of the CDR3: TGCAGTGCTAGTAGGGACCTACTGCCCGGGGAGCTGTTTTTT. Translation gives CSASRDLLPGELFF.

This chain connects TRBV28 to TRBJ2-3; no clear D gene. Germline V gene data show CDR1 as MDHEN and CDR2 as SYDVKM. The CDR3 is made up of 13 amino acids. V lost 2 bases and J lost 4, with 7 bases in between. CDR3 DNA sequence: TGTGCCAGCAGTTTAGAGAAGCCAGATACGCAGTATTTT. This codes for CASSLEKPDTQYF.

The chain recombines TRBV30 with TRBJ1-1; D not certain. This CDR3 is 13 amino acids long. Germline CDR1 and CDR2: GTSNPN and SVGIG (reference sequence). V lost 7 bases, J lost 1 base, and 13 bases lay in between. The CDR3: CAFEWEGNTEAFF. The CDR3 DNA reads TGTGCCTTTGAATGGGAGGGGAACACTGAAGCTTTCTTT.

This clone occurred once. This chain links TRBV18 with TRBJ1-2; no reliable D call. Germline CDR1 and CDR2: KGHSH and LQKENI. The CDR3 is made up of 12 amino acids. Between the trimmed V and J ends, which lost 1 base and 6 bases, there was a span of 6 bases. The CDR3 protein is CASSPQDDGYTF. CDR3 coding DNA: TGTGCCAGCTCACCACAGGACGATGGCTACACCTTC.

V gene TRBV28 combines with J gene TRBJ1-6; D is perhaps TRBD1 (5 bases). Trimming cost V 2 bases and J 7 bases, with 12 bases left between them. The CDR3 runs 15 residues. The V gene's germline CDR1 is MDHEN and CDR2 SYDVKM. DNA of the CDR3: TGTGCCAGCAGTTTAACACAAAACAGGAATTCACCCCTCCACTTT. Translation gives CASSLTQNRNSPLHF.

The chain joins TRBV19 to TRBJ1-4, with D possibly being TRBD1 (5 bases). The CDR3 is 14 residues long. V was pared by 10 bases and J by 4 bases, with 16 bases between. Germline-derived CDR1 and CDR2 are LNHDA and SQIVND (reference sequence). CDR3 residues: CATQTWGSNEKLFF. The CDR3 DNA reads TGTGCCACCCAAACCTGGGGGAGTAATGAAAAACTGTTTTTT.

This chain joins TRBV6-5 and TRBJ1-1; no definite D call. Trimming removed 0 bases at V and 2 bases at J, with 10 bases between. The CDR3 is made up of 15 amino acids. Germline V gives CDR1 MNHEY, CDR2 SVGAGI. The DNA for the CDR3 is TGTGCCAGCAGTTACTCCCTCGCGGGAAACACTGAAGCTTTCTTT. Encoded protein: CASSYSLAGNTEAFF.

The CDR3 sequence: CAWSDPPREVTDTQYF. The DNA for the CDR3 is TGTGCCTGGAGCGACCCCCCCAGGGAAGTCACAGATACGCAGTATTTT. This chain connects TRBV30 to TRBJ2-3; a possible D gene is TRBD1 (5 bases). Germline lookup yields CDR1 GTSNPN and CDR2 SVGIG (reference sequence). V was clipped by 3 bases and J by 2 bases, with 18 bases between them. CDR3 length: 16 residues.